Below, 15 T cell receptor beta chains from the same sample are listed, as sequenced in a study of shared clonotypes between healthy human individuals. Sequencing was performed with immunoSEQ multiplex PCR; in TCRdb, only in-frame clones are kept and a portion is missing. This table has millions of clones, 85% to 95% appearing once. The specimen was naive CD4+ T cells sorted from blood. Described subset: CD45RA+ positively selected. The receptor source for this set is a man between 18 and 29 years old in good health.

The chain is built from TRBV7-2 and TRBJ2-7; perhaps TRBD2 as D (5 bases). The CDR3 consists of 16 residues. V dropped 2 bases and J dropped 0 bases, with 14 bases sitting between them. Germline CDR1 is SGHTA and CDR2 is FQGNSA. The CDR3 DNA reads TGTGCCAGCAGCTTACCCGACTGGGAGAGCTCCTACGAGCAGTACTTC. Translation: CASSLPDWESSYEQYF.

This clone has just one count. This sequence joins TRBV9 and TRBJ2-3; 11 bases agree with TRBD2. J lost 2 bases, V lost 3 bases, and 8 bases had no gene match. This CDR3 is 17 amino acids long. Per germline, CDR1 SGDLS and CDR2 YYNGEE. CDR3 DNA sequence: TGTGCCAGCAGCGCTCACTCGACTAGCGGGGTCACAGATACGCAGTATTTT. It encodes CASSAHSTSGVTDTQYF.

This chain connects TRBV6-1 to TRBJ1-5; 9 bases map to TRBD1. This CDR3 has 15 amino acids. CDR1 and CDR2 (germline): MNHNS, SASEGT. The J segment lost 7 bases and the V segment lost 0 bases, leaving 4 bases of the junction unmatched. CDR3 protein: CASSEATGGGQPQHF. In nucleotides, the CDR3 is TGTGCCAGCAGTGAAGCGACAGGGGGTGGACAGCCCCAGCATTTT.

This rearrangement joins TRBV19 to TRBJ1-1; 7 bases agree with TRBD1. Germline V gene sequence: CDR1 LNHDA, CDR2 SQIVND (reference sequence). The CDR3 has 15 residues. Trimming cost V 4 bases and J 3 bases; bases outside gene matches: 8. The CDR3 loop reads CASSRRDREHTEAFF. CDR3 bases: TGTGCCAGTAGTAGAAGAGACAGGGAACACACTGAAGCTTTCTTT.

CDR3 sequence: CASRGAPVGNTIYF. CDR3 coding DNA: TGTGCCAGCAGGGGGGCCCCGGTTGGAAACACCATATATTTT. The rearrangement uses TRBV2 and TRBJ1-3; weak D call: TRBD1 (6 bases). The CDR3 loop spans 14 amino acids. Trimming left V 6 bases short and J 3 bases short, with 12 bases between. CDR1 and CDR2 from the germline V gene are SNHLY and FYNNEI.

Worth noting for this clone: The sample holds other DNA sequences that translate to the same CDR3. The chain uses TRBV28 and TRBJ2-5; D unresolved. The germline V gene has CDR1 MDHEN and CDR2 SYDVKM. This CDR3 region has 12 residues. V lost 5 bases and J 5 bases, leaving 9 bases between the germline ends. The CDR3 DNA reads TGTGCCAGCAGTCTAGTGGGGGAGACCCAGTACTTC. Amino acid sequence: CASSLVGETQYF.

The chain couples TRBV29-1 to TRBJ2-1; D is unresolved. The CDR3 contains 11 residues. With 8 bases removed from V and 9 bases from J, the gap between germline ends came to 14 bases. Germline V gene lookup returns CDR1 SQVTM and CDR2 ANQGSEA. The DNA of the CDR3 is TGCAGCCTCGCCAATGGCTTTGAGCAGTTCTTC. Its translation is CSLANGFEQFF.

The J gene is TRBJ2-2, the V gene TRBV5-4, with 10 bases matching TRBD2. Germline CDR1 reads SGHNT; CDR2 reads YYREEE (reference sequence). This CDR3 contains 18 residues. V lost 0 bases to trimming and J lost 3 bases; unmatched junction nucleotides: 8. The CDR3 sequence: CASSLELAGLGDTGELFF. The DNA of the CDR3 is TGTGCCAGCAGCTTGGAACTAGCGGGGCTGGGGGACACCGGGGAGCTGTTTTTT.

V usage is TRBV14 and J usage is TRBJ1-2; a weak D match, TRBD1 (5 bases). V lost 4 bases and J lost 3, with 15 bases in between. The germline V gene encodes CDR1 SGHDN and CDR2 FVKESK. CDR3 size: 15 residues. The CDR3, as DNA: TGTGCCAGCAGCCGGGACCGACTAACCCACTATGGCTACACCTTC. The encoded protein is CASSRDRLTHYGYTF.

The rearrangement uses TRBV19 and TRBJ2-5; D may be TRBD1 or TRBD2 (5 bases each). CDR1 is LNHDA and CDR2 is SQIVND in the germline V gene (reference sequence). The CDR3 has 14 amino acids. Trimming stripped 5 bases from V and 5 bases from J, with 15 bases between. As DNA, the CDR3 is TGTGCCAGTAGTCCCCGGGACCTCCCTGAGACCCAGTACTTC. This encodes CASSPRDLPETQYF. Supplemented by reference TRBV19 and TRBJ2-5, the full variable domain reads DGGITQSPKYLFRKEGQNVTLSCEQNLNHDAMYWYRQDPGQGLRLIYYSQIVNDFQKGDIAEGYSVSREKKESFPLTVTSAQKNPTAFYLCASSPRDLPETQYFGPGTRLLVL.

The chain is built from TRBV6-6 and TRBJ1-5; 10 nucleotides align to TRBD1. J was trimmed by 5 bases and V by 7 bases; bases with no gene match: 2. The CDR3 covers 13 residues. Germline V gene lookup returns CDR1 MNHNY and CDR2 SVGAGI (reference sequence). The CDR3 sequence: CASKDRGDQPQHF. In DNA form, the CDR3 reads TGTGCCAGCAAGGACAGGGGGGATCAGCCCCAGCATTTT.

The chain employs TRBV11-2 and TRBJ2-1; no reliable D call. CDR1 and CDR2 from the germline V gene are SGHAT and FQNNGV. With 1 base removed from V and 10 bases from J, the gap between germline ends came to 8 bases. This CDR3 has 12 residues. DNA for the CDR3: TGTGCCAGCAGCTTAGGGATCGGGGAGCAGTTCTTC. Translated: CASSLGIGEQFF.

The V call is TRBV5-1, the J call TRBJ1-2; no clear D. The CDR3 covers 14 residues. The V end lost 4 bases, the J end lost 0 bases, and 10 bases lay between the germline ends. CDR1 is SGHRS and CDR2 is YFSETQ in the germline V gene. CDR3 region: CASSPPTPNYGYTF. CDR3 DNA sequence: TGCGCCAGCAGCCCCCCGACACCTAACTATGGCTACACCTTC.

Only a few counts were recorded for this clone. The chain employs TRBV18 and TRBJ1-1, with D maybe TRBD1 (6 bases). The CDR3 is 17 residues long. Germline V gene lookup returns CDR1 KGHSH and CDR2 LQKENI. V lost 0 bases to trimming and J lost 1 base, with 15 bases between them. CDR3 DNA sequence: TGTGCCAGCTCACCACCGGGGCGTGAGACAGGGAACACTGAAGCTTTCTTT. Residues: CASSPPGRETGNTEAFF.

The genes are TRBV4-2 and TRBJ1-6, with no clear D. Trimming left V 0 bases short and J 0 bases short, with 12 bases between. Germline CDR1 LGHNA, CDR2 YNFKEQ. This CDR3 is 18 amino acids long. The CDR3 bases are TGTGCCAGCAGCCAAGATCTCGGGTTAAGCTCCTATAATTCACCCCTCCACTTT. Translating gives CASSQDLGLSSYNSPLHF.